One sample yielded the 11 T cell receptor beta chains listed below, sequenced in a study of cytomegalovirus exposure and HLA in healthy donors. This PCR relied on a set of 60 Vbeta primers and 13 Jbeta primers. Sequenced by immunoSEQ multiplex PCR; TCRdb stores in-frame clones only, minus some. The repertoire consists of some 140,000 clones, with roughly three quarters occurring once and the leading ten covering around 3.2%. Sequencing used PBMCs. These receptors came from a man aged 40-55 years in good health and CMV-seronegative.

This clone was seen once. The V and J genes are TRBV4-1 and TRBJ1-6, with unresolved D. The CDR3 runs 15 residues. Germline CDR1 MGHRA, CDR2 YSYEKL. V lost 1 base and J lost 10, with 14 bases in between. The CDR3, as DNA: TGCGCCAGCAGCCAAGGCCCCTACCCGGAGTCACCCCTCCACTTT. This sequence encodes CASSQGPYPESPLHF.

The chain employs TRBV28 and TRBJ1-2; 7 bases are a match to TRBD1. Germline values: CDR1 MDHEN, CDR2 SYDVKM. The CDR3 is made up of 17 amino acids. V shed 6 bases, J shed 4 bases, and the junction held 17 bases outside the gene matches. CDR3 bases: TGTGCCAGCAGATACCCCGAGGGGGCAGCGGAGAGCTATGGCTACACCTTC. Residues: CASRYPEGAAESYGYTF.

The chain carries TRBV7-8 and TRBJ2-7, with D possibly TRBD2 on 5 matching bases. Per germline, CDR1 SGHVS and CDR2 FQNEAQ. This CDR3 region has 16 residues. Trimming removed 4 bases from V and 4 bases from J, with 20 bases in between. In nucleotides, the CDR3 is TGTGCCAGCAGCTCCGCGGGCGGTGCACTACCATACGAGCAGTACTTC. This sequence encodes CASSSAGGALPYEQYF.

V usage is TRBV7-9 and J usage is TRBJ2-3; perhaps TRBD1 as D (6 bases). The CDR3 consists of 16 residues. Trimming removed 5 bases from V and 2 bases from J, with 17 bases in between. Germline values: CDR1 SEHNR, CDR2 FQNEAQ (reference sequence). CDR3 region: CASSNGQQSVTDTQYF. The CDR3 bases are TGTGCCAGCAGCAATGGACAGCAATCAGTCACAGATACGCAGTATTTT.

J is TRBJ2-2 and V is TRBV5-4; tentatively, D is TRBD2 (5 bases). The CDR3 consists of 14 residues. The germline V gene encodes CDR1 SGHNT and CDR2 YYREEE (reference sequence). Deletions cut 2 bases from V and 2 bases from J, with 7 bases between. CDR3 in amino acids: CASSFRTNTGELFF. CDR3 sequence (DNA): TGTGCCAGCAGCTTCCGGACTAACACCGGGGAGCTGTTTTTT.

The CDR3 region is CASSPQGADSYEQYF. Written as DNA, the CDR3 is TGTGCCAGCAGCCCACAGGGGGCTGACTCCTACGAGCAGTACTTC. This chain joins TRBV7-2 and TRBJ2-7, with TRBD1 identical over 9 bases. The germline gives CDR1 SGHTA, CDR2 FQGNSA. CDR3 length: 15 residues. Losses at the gene ends were 5 bases for V and 0 bases for J; bases not matched to a gene: 5.

J is TRBJ1-1 and V is TRBV29-1; a weak D match, TRBD1 (6 bases). The CDR3 covers 14 residues. The ends were cut back, 7 bases at V and 1 base at J, with 16 bases in the middle. CDR1 is SQVTM, CDR2 ANQGSEA, per germline. DNA of the CDR3: TGCAGCGCCCTCAGGGGCGGGGGGAACACTGAAGCTTTCTTT. Translated, it gives CSALRGGGNTEAFF.

This chain's CDR3 is CASSLVGGAEAFF. As DNA, the CDR3 is TGTGCCAGCAGTCTCGTTGGAGGTGCTGAAGCTTTCTTT. The V and J genes are TRBV6-4 and TRBJ1-1; unclear D gene. Germline lookup yields CDR1 MRHNA and CDR2 SNTAGT. The CDR3 is 13 residues long. V lost 5 bases and J lost 6, with 13 bases in between.

This chain uses TRBV27 with TRBJ1-3, with 9 bases that match TRBD1. V lost 3 bases to trimming and J lost 7 bases; unmatched junction nucleotides: 10. Germline loops: CDR1 MNHEY, CDR2 SMNVEV (reference sequence). The CDR3 is made up of 16 amino acids. Here the CDR3 DNA reads TGTGCCAGCAGTTTTCGGTGGGGACAGGGAGAGAACACCATATATTTT. Translation gives CASSFRWGQGENTIYF.

The chain has TRBV30 and TRBJ2-7; the D gene is possibly TRBD1 (5 bases). Germline CDR1 is GTSNPN and CDR2 is SVGIG (reference sequence). The CDR3 spans 13 residues. Between the trimmed V and J ends, which lost 2 bases and 2 bases, there was a span of 10 bases. The CDR3 loop reads CAWSYSGTYEQYF. CDR3 coding DNA: TGTGCCTGGAGTTACTCAGGGACCTACGAGCAGTACTTC. Filled out from reference TRBV30 and TRBJ2-7, the complete variable domain reads SQTIHQWPATLVQPVGSPLSLECTVEGTSNPNLYWYRQAAGRGLQLLFYSVGIGQISSEVPQNLSASRPQDRQFILSSKKLLLSDSGFYLCAWSYSGTYEQYFGPGTRLTVT.

This chain joins TRBV19 and TRBJ2-5; 7 bases are shared with TRBD2. The CDR3 runs 16 residues. CDR1 LNHDA and CDR2 SQIVND come from the germline V gene (reference sequence). J lost 2 bases, V lost 4 bases, and 10 bases had no gene match. DNA for the CDR3: TGTGCCAGTAGTAATGGGGGGGTAGGCTCGCAAGAGACCCAGTACTTC. Its translation: CASSNGGVGSQETQYF.